The following is a T cell receptor (beta chain) sequence with its context. The antigen is undetermined. A junction boundary mismatches the germline segment, possibly from a read error. Germline lookup yields CDR1 ENHRY and CDR2 SYGVKD. This CDR3 is 16 amino acids long. The sample originates from a study of tumor and adjacent non-tumor tissue in lung cancer. Study background: Aged about 31 to 85 years, patients included roughly 10 men and 4 or 5 women with stage I to III disease.

The template was RNA from unsorted bulk tissue. Donors were chemotherapy-naive, newly diagnosed lung cancer surgical patients in China, August–late 2014. Three rounds of nested PCR, following a modified ARM-PCR protocol, produced the TCRbeta library. TCRdb re-called the multiplex PCR reads through MiXCR, storing one row per CDR3 protein. The sample has 78,000 or so distinct CDR3 sequences, around 86% seen once. The study, taken as a whole, reports: Tumor repertoires had a smaller top 100 clone share than normal lung. TCR diversity was significantly greater in tumor than normal lung tissue.

The TCR sequence derives from a woman aged 50 to 65 with non-small cell lung cancer. V gene TRBV10-3 combines with J gene TRBJ2-3; 8 nucleotides match TRBD2. The specimen was lung tumor tissue. CDR3 sequence (DNA): TGTGCCATCGGTGAGAGATTAGCGGGAAGCACAGATACGCAGTATTTT. It specifies CAIGERLAGSTDTQYF.